Described below is a single T cell receptor beta chain sequence and its context. What this receptor recognizes is not known. No much larger clone is present one base from it, and per-base qualities are unavailable. Synthetic TCR analog templates were spiked into each PCR to estimate absolute template abundance from read counts. TCRbeta CDR3 regions were amplified from genomic DNA with bias-controlled V and J gene primers using the immunoSEQ assay. Rearranged TCRbeta segments were sequenced at approximately 20X coverage. Processing in the source paper ran as follows. Sequencing errors were corrected by clustering and CDR3s were annotated against IMGT to assign V, D and J genes. Only productive TCRbeta rearrangements were used in downstream analyses, excluding out-of-frame or stop-codon sequences. Clonality was calculated as one minus the Shannon entropy normalized by the log of the number of unique productive sequences. Clones differing between time points or between blood and tumor were identified by Fisher's exact test with Benjamini-Hochberg correction at adjusted p below 0.01. TCRdb carries this immuneACCESS record with in-frame sequences only. Its versions omit some clonotypes, under half of them owing to an unresolved V gene in the studies checked, with the rest unexplained. The V and J calls and the clone size are those of that table, but D and trimming were determined from the DNA. The sample table records some 50,000 clones; roughly 89% of these occur just once. Roughly 14% of the sample rests with the top ten.

This sample is part of a study of PD-L1 blockade in urothelial cancer (dated by TCRdb to 2015 to 2018). With regard to the full study: Therapy was started in the mid-2010s for all patients, and atezolizumab 1,200 mg was administered intravenously every 3 weeks. About 90% of the roughly 29 patients were identified as males with urothelial cancer of bladder origin, and a prior smoking history was reported by 18 of 29 patients. Patients had an ECOG performance status of 0 or 1 and had received between 0 and 3 prior chemotherapy regimens. Blood samples were analyzed at two time points: 3 weeks after treatment start (second dose) and 6 weeks after treatment start. A median of roughly 140,000 T cells and approximately 83,000 unique TCRs was obtained from blood samples, and a median clonality of about 0.08 was observed. The study was an exploratory multi-omic analysis of somatic, immune and clinical correlates of response to PD-L1 blockade with atezolizumab in urothelial cancer. Pretreatment tumor samples, along with matched peripheral blood serially collected before and after atezolizumab treatment, were subjected to TCR sequencing. Durable clinical benefit meant progression-free survival longer than 6 months, and TCR features were also tested against progression-free and overall survival. In the same patients who had TCR sequencing, pretreatment tumors also underwent whole exome sequencing and RNA sequencing. Roughly 9 patients reached durable clinical benefit, while some 21 patients did not. Pretreatment blood TCR-seq was available for 30 or so patients, at least one posttreatment blood collection was obtained for roughly 24 patients, and tumor TCR-seq was available for roughly 24 patients.

Reading the label with the study, this specimen's time point is: pretreatment peripheral blood. A total of 25 to 30 patients with locally advanced or metastatic urothelial carcinoma, treated at Memorial Sloan Kettering on a trial protocol, made up the cohort. Peripheral blood mononuclear cells were collected pretreatment and during treatment, at between 1 and 8 total time points per patient. The Qiagen DNeasy Blood extraction kit was used to purify genomic DNA from total PBMCs and tumor samples. PBMCs were collected pretreatment and during treatment, and were isolated and stored as previously described. The CDR3 covers 12 residues, taking in both the cysteine and the phenylalanine. The CDR3 DNA has 36 bases and is translated from base 1. V is pared back by 0 bases and J by 11 bases, with 13 bases lying between the germline termini. The germline V gene encodes CDR1 SQVTM and CDR2 ANQGSEA. Study-wide conclusions, independent of this receptor: A pretreatment peripheral blood TCR clonality below the median was linked to improved progression-free and overall survival. Because the sample size was small (n ≈ 30) and many of the analyses were exploratory, the results are meant to be hypothesis-generating. At 3 weeks after the start of treatment, tumor-associated TCR clones in peripheral blood had expanded more in patients with durable benefit (n ≈ 20, p = 0.022).

The sequence is built from TRBV29-1 and TRBJ1-1; a confident D gene designation cannot be given. The clonotype comes from an older woman with urothelial cancer. Specimen: PBMCs, collected around atezolizumab (anti-PD-L1) treatment. Here is the DNA: TGCAGCGTTGAAGAGGACCGGGGTGAGGCTTTCTTT. It encodes CSVEEDRGEAFF.